A selection of T cell receptor beta chains follows, all from one sample in a study of breast tumors, draining lymph nodes, adjacent tissues. TCRdb itself ran the multiplex PCR reads through MiXCR, one entry per CDR3 protein. This table has 150,000 to 200,000 distinct CDR3 sequences, roughly 30% appearing once. Sequenced input: axillary lymph node tissue. The receptors derive from a female donor with breast cancer. Some clones in this sample may be carry-over from other donors' samples. The CDR3 runs from the conserved cysteine through the conserved F or W. The D gene is left open where the match is weak. A row's size may be missing; if present it is once, few, many or a size class.

abundance	d_gene	v_gene	j_gene	CDR3aa	CDR3nt
NA	TRBD1	TRBV20-1	TRBJ1-2	CSASSLGTGGREGYTF	TGCAGTGCCAGCTCCCTCGGGACAGGGGGCCGAGAGGGCTACACCTTC
once	TRBD1	TRBV2	TRBJ2-2	CASSVYGTGVSGELFF	TGTGCCAGCAGTGTTTATGGGACAGGGGTTTCCGGGGAGCTGTTTTTT
NA	NA	TRBV27	TRBJ2-2	CASSDFGPGYGTGELFF	TGTGCCAGCAGCGACTTCGGCCCGGGGTATGGGACCGGGGAGCTGTTTTTT
many	NA	TRBV10-3	TRBJ2-2	CAISDPGVNTGELFF	TGTGCCATCAGTGACCCAGGAGTGAACACCGGGGAGCTGTTTTTT
many	TRBD2	TRBV9	TRBJ2-3	CASSAGLAGGLGTDTQYF	TGTGCCAGCAGCGCAGGACTAGCGGGAGGGCTGGGCACAGATACGCAGTATTTT
many	NA	TRBV9	TRBJ2-3	CASSGSRGTDTQYF	TGTGCCAGCAGCGGGAGTCGGGGTACAGATACGCAGTATTTT
NA	NA	TRBV19	TRBJ1-5	CASSIMAGWDAYEHF	TGTGCCAGTAGTATAATGGCCGGGTGGGACGCCTACGAGCATTTT
few	NA	TRBV6-2/TRBV6-3	TRBJ1-3	CASSPLRGYLLISGNTIYF	TGTGCCAGCAGCCCATTACGGGGATACCTCTTGATCTCTGGAAACACCATATATTTT
NA	NA	TRBV19	TRBJ2-3	CACSIMGGGQYTDTQYF	TGTGCCTGTAGTATCATGGGTGGGGGGCAGTACACAGATACGCAGTATTTT
many	NA	TRBV20-1	TRBJ1-2	CSASPPGTYGYTF	TGCAGTGCTAGCCCCCCAGGGACCTATGGCTACACCTTC
many	TRBD1	TRBV7-6	TRBJ2-2	CASSLDRGLQNTGELFF	TGTGCCAGCAGCTTAGACAGGGGGCTACAGAACACCGGGGAGCTGTTTTTT
many	NA	TRBV11-2	TRBJ1-2	CASSLGDVLYGYTF	TGTGCCAGCAGCTTGGGGGACGTTCTCTATGGCTACACCTTC
medium-sized	NA	TRBV20-1	TRBJ2-7	CSARRLEPYEQYF	TGCAGTGCGAGACGTCTCGAACCCTACGAGCAGTACTTC
NA	TRBD1	TRBV4-3	TRBJ1-6	CASSQGQGARNSPLHF	TGCGCCAGCAGCCAAGGACAGGGGGCGCGGAATTCACCCCTCCACTTT
many	NA	TRBV10-1	TRBJ2-1	CASIGNSSYNEQFF	TGCGCCAGCATCGGCAACAGCTCCTACAATGAGCAGTTCTTC
NA	TRBD1	TRBV12-3/TRBV12-4	TRBJ2-5	CASSPGQKLGETQYF	TGTGCCAGCAGTCCGGGACAGAAGTTAGGGGAGACCCAGTACTTC
many	TRBD1	TRBV24-1	TRBJ1-2	CATSDSRTGRDGYTF	TGTGCCACCAGTGATTCCCGGACAGGGAGAGATGGCTACACCTTC
many	TRBD2	TRBV5-6	TRBJ2-3	CASSFFSSGAAASDTQYF	TGTGCCAGCAGCTTTTTTTCTAGCGGGGCAGCGGCGTCAGATACGCAGTATTTT
many	NA	TRBV7-2	TRBJ1-6	CASSLGSLGGLKNSPLHF	TGTGCCAGCAGCTTAGGAAGTTTAGGAGGGCTTAAGAATTCACCCCTCCACTTT
NA	TRBD2	TRBV15	TRBJ2-7	CATSRVRGGDHEQYF	TGTGCCACCAGCAGAGTGCGGGGGGGCGACCACGAGCAGTACTTC
many	TRBD1	TRBV5-5	TRBJ2-1	CASSYGTAYNEQFF	TGTGCCAGCAGCTACGGGACAGCCTACAATGAGCAGTTCTTC
NA	NA	TRBV11-2	TRBJ2-2	CASSFQWGASLTGELFF	TGTGCCAGCAGCTTTCAATGGGGGGCGAGCTTGACCGGGGAGCTGTTTTTT
many	TRBD2	TRBV4-2	TRBJ2-7	CASSQDLVASGAFREQYF	TGTGCCAGCAGCCAAGATCTTGTTGCTAGCGGGGCGTTCAGGGAGCAGTACTTC
many	NA	TRBV9	TRBJ2-7	CASSVGTQGDEQYF	TGTGCCAGCAGCGTAGGGACCCAAGGCGACGAGCAGTACTTC
NA	NA	TRBV15	TRBJ2-6	CATSRNDAGANVLTF	TGTGCCACCAGCAGGAACGACGCTGGGGCCAACGTCCTGACTTTC
many	TRBD1	TRBV29-1	TRBJ1-1	CSVDRAENTEAFF	TGCAGCGTGGACAGGGCCGAGAACACTGAAGCTTTCTTT
many	NA	TRBV20-1	TRBJ2-1	CSATPGRTNNEQFF	TGCAGTGCTACCCCGGGACGGACAAACAATGAGCAGTTCTTC
NA	NA	TRBV20-1	TRBJ2-1	CSASPAVDEQFF	TGCAGTGCTAGCCCAGCCGTGGATGAGCAGTTCTTC
many	TRBD1	TRBV19	TRBJ1-2	CATGGWAGGNYGYTF	TGTGCCACCGGGGGATGGGCAGGGGGTAACTATGGCTACACCTTC
many	NA	TRBV12-3/TRBV12-4	TRBJ2-7	CASSLEGEYSYEQYF	TGTGCCAGCAGTTTAGAAGGGGAATACTCCTACGAGCAGTACTTC
many	TRBD2	TRBV12-3/TRBV12-4	TRBJ2-3	CASSFGGLAGITDTQYF	TGTGCCAGCAGTTTCGGAGGACTAGCGGGGATCACAGATACGCAGTATTTT
NA	NA	TRBV28	TRBJ1-5	CASSFETGHYSNQPQHF	TGTGCCAGCAGTTTCGAGACAGGACATTATAGCAATCAGCCCCAGCATTTT
many	NA	TRBV7-2	TRBJ1-6	CASSFGPYNSPLHF	TGTGCCAGCAGCTTCGGGCCCTATAATTCACCCCTCCACTTT
NA	NA	TRBV5-1	TRBJ2-3	CASSLAKTGGNTDTQYF	TGCGCCAGCAGCTTGGCCAAGACAGGAGGGAACACGGATACGCAGTATTTT
NA	NA	TRBV19	TRBJ2-1	CASSQRPGSSYNEQFF	TGTGCCAGTAGTCAGAGGCCTGGGAGCTCCTACAATGAGCAGTTCTTC
few	TRBD2	TRBV6-2/TRBV6-3	TRBJ2-5	CASSLLEAGLAGGPQETQYF	TGTGCCAGCAGTCTATTAGAGGCGGGACTAGCGGGGGGGCCCCAAGAGACCCAGTACTTC
NA	NA	TRBV16	TRBJ2-1	CASSQRTPSYNEQFF	TGTGCCAGCAGCCAACGGACTCCTTCCTACAATGAGCAGTTCTTC
NA	NA	TRBV28	TRBJ1-2	CASSLIQGGYGYTF	TGTGCCAGCAGTTTAATACAGGGCGGCTATGGCTACACCTTC
many	NA	TRBV6-4	TRBJ2-6	CASSDDSSGANVLTF	TGTGCCAGCAGTGACGACAGCTCTGGGGCCAACGTCCTGACTTTC
many	TRBD2	TRBV6-6	TRBJ2-5	CASLDSGAQETQYF	TGTGCCAGCTTGGATAGCGGGGCGCAAGAGACCCAGTACTTC
many	NA	TRBV2	TRBJ2-2	CATTIRNTGELFF	TGTGCCACCACCATCCGGAACACCGGGGAGCTGTTTTTT
many	NA	TRBV5-1	TRBJ2-5	CAGAGLVRETQYF	TGCGCCGGAGCAGGGCTAGTGCGTGAGACCCAGTACTTC